The 22 T cell receptor beta chains in this list originate from one sample, sequenced in a study of cytomegalovirus exposure and HLA in healthy donors. PCR primers comprised 60 Vbeta and 13 Jbeta primers. Sequenced by immunoSEQ multiplex PCR; TCRdb stores in-frame clones only, minus some. The sample shows about 140,000 clones, roughly 80% of them seen only once. Sample: PBMCs. These receptors were taken from a woman aged 45-59 years in good health and CMV-seropositive.

V and J are TRBV5-4 and TRBJ2-3; a weak D match, TRBD2 (6 bases). Germline V gene data show CDR1 as SGHNT and CDR2 as YYREEE (reference sequence). V was shortened by 1 base and J by 0 bases, with 9 bases between the two germline ends. The length of the CDR3 is 15 residues. The CDR3 sequence: CASSLTLASTDTQYF. CDR3 bases: TGTGCCAGCAGCTTGACGCTAGCGAGCACAGATACGCAGTATTTT.

The rearrangement links TRBV5-6 to TRBJ2-7; a possible D gene is TRBD1 (5 bases). CDR3 length: 12 residues. CDR1 SGHDT and CDR2 YYEEEE come from the germline V gene. Trimming left V 4 bases short and J 3 bases short, with 8 bases between. CDR3 bases: TGTGCCAGCAGCACCCAGGGCTACGAGCAGTACTTC. It codes for CASSTQGYEQYF.

This clone was recorded once. This chain uses TRBV18 with TRBJ1-5; D remains unclear. Germline V gives CDR1 KGHSH, CDR2 LQKENI. V was clipped by 2 bases and J by 3 bases, with 17 bases between them. The CDR3 runs to 17 residues. CDR3 sequence reads: CASSPSAGTRDNQPQHF. The DNA for the CDR3 is TGTGCCAGCTCACCATCCGCAGGTACCCGGGACAATCAGCCCCAGCATTTT.

The J gene is TRBJ1-2, the V gene TRBV28; no definite D call. This CDR3 comprises 12 residues. Germline assignment: CDR1 MDHEN and CDR2 SYDVKM. V lost 3 bases and J 8 bases, leaving 10 bases between the germline ends. The CDR3 sequence is CASSLSVMGYTF. The CDR3, as DNA: TGTGCCAGCAGTTTGAGTGTTATGGGCTACACCTTC.

J is TRBJ2-2 and V is TRBV10-3; D ambiguous. CDR1 ENHRY and CDR2 SYGVKD come from the germline V gene. The length of the CDR3 is 13 residues. Trimming left V 7 bases short and J 3 bases short, with 9 bases between. CDR3: CAITERDTGELFF. The CDR3 DNA sequence: TGTGCCATCACGGAGAGAGACACCGGGGAGCTGTTTTTT.

This chain joins TRBV29-1 and TRBJ1-2; D gene ambiguous. The ends were cut back, 4 bases at V and 8 bases at J, with 11 bases in the middle. Germline assignment: CDR1 SQVTM and CDR2 ANQGSEA. This CDR3 has 11 residues. The CDR3 nucleotides read TGCAGCGTTGCTCCTGAGGAAGGCTACACCTTC. Translation: CSVAPEEGYTF.

The chain uses TRBV30 and TRBJ1-4, with D tentatively TRBD1 (5 bases). The germline V gene encodes CDR1 GTSNPN and CDR2 SVGIG (reference sequence). The CDR3 has 14 residues. Trimming removed 0 bases at V and 8 bases at J, with 13 bases between. The CDR3 sequence: CAWSVGRRGEKLFF. The CDR3 bases are TGTGCCTGGAGTGTGGGCCGTAGGGGAGAAAAACTGTTTTTT. Combining the CDR3 with reference TRBV30 and TRBJ1-4 gives the whole variable domain SQTIHQWPATLVQPVGSPLSLECTVEGTSNPNLYWYRQAAGRGLQLLFYSVGIGQISSEVPQNLSASRPQDRQFILSSKKLLLSDSGFYLCAWSVGRRGEKLFFGSGTQLSVL.

V and J are TRBV4-1 and TRBJ1-2; 8 bases match TRBD1. Trimming removed 4 bases from V and 8 bases from J; junction bases left unmatched: 6. This CDR3 is built from 13 residues. Germline V gives CDR1 MGHRA, CDR2 YSYEKL. The CDR3 DNA follows: TGCGCCAGCAGCCCCCAACAGGGGGACGGCTACACCTTC. It translates to CASSPQQGDGYTF.

The chain has TRBV19 and TRBJ1-5; D not certain. Germline V gene lookup returns CDR1 LNHDA and CDR2 SQIVND (reference sequence). The CDR3 totals 13 residues. The V end was cut by 3 bases, the J end by 5 bases, with 8 bases between. Written as DNA, the CDR3 is TGTGCCAGTAGTATCATACAAGATCAGCCCCAGCATTTT. Protein product: CASSIIQDQPQHF.

The chain is built from TRBV2 and TRBJ2-7; possible D gene TRBD2, 7 bases. The ends were cut back, 8 bases at V and 2 bases at J, with 16 bases in the middle. The CDR3 is 14 residues long. Germline lookup yields CDR1 SNHLY and CDR2 FYNNEI. As DNA, the CDR3 is TGTGCCAGCGGGGGGGGGCGTGGGGCCTACGAGCAGTACTTC. It specifies CASGGGRGAYEQYF.

The CDR3 loop reads CASSLRPHRGNTEAFF. For the CDR3, the DNA is TGTGCCAGTAGTCTAAGGCCCCATCGGGGAAACACTGAAGCTTTCTTT. V gene TRBV19 combines with J gene TRBJ1-1, with unresolved D. Between the trimmed V and J ends, which lost 5 bases and 2 bases, there was a span of 18 bases. CDR1 is LNHDA, CDR2 SQIVND, per germline (reference sequence). The CDR3 consists of 16 residues. Combining the CDR3 with reference TRBV19 and TRBJ1-1 gives the whole variable domain DGGITQSPKYLFRKEGQNVTLSCEQNLNHDAMYWYRQDPGQGLRLIYYSQIVNDFQKGDIAEGYSVSREKKESFPLTVTSAQKNPTAFYLCASSLRPHRGNTEAFFGQGTRLTVV.

This rearrangement joins TRBV5-6 to TRBJ1-2; 7 nucleotides agree with TRBD1. From germline, CDR1 is SGHDT and CDR2 YYEEEE. V shed 6 bases and J 1 base; nucleotides not matched to a gene: 9. The length of the CDR3 is 15 residues. The CDR3 region is CASTLGDSLNYGYTF. The CDR3 DNA reads TGTGCCAGCACCCTGGGGGACAGCCTTAACTATGGCTACACCTTC. Variable domain in full (rest from reference TRBV5-6 and TRBJ1-2): DAGVTQSPTHLIKTRGQQVTLRCSPKSGHDTVSWYQQALGQGPQFIFQYYEEEERQRGNFPDRFSGHQFPNYSSELNVNALLLGDSALYLCASTLGDSLNYGYTFGSGTRLTVV.

This clone was detected once. The chain combines TRBV7-2 with TRBJ2-3, with TRBD2 matching over 11 bases. CDR3 length: 17 amino acids. The V and J ends lost 1 base and 5 bases, in that order; junction bases with no gene match: 8. The germline V gene encodes CDR1 SGHTA and CDR2 FQGNSA. CDR3 nucleotide sequence: TGTGCCAGCAGCTTAGAGCCTAGCGGGGGGCCGGGAGATACGCAGTATTTT. Protein product: CASSLEPSGGPGDTQYF.

This chain links TRBV7-9 with TRBJ2-5; a possible D gene is TRBD1 (5 bases). The CDR3 consists of 18 residues. Germline CDR1 reads SEHNR; CDR2 reads FQNEAQ (reference sequence). V was trimmed by 1 base and J by 4 bases, leaving 22 bases between them. The CDR3 is CASSLDFPGQLPGETQYF. In nucleotides, the CDR3 is TGTGCCAGCAGCTTAGATTTTCCCGGACAACTCCCGGGAGAGACCCAGTACTTC.

This chain connects TRBV7-9 to TRBJ2-5; D may be TRBD1 (6 bases). CDR1 is SEHNR and CDR2 is FQNEAQ in the germline V gene (reference sequence). V dropped 1 base and J dropped 0 bases, with 15 bases sitting between them. This CDR3 has 17 residues. CDR3 region: CASSLGTRTAYQETQYF. CDR3 DNA sequence: TGTGCCAGCAGCTTAGGGACCCGGACAGCTTACCAAGAGACCCAGTACTTC.

The gene calls are TRBV19 and TRBJ1-1; TRBD1 is a possible D gene (6 bases). This CDR3 has 14 amino acids. Per germline, CDR1 LNHDA and CDR2 SQIVND (reference sequence). V was pared by 9 bases and J by 4 bases, with 18 bases between. The CDR3 nucleotides are TGTGCCAGCGTACAGGGTCGGGTCTTCACTGAAGCTTTCTTT. Translated: CASVQGRVFTEAFF.

The CDR3 is CASSVRGQGGTDTQYF. The CDR3 DNA follows: TGTGCCAGCAGCGTACGGGGACAGGGTGGCACAGATACGCAGTATTTT. The chain carries TRBV9 and TRBJ2-3; TRBD1 aligns across 9 bases. Per the germline V gene, CDR1 is SGDLS and CDR2 is YYNGEE. Losses at the gene ends were 1 base for V and 1 base for J; bases not matched to a gene: 4. CDR3 length: 16 residues.

The chain couples TRBV6-5 to TRBJ2-7, with D possibly being TRBD1 (7 bases). The CDR3 has 15 residues. The germline CDR1 and CDR2 sequences are MNHEY and SVGAGI. The V end lost 2 bases, the J end lost 5 bases, and 16 bases lay between the germline ends. The CDR3 loop reads CASSYPGGGLNEQYF. The CDR3 nucleotides read TGTGCCAGCAGTTACCCCGGAGGGGGCCTAAACGAGCAGTACTTC.

This chain uses TRBV6-1 with TRBJ1-2; tentative D call: TRBD1 (6 bases). CDR1 MNHNS and CDR2 SASEGT come from the germline V gene. The V and J ends lost 7 bases and 12 bases respectively, with 21 bases between them. This CDR3 region has 13 residues. The CDR3 is CASTLSGRDKDTF. DNA of the CDR3: TGTGCCAGCACCCTCTCCGGGAGGGACAAGGACACCTTC.

The CDR3 reads CASSPSGDPYEQYF. The CDR3 coding sequence is TGTGCCAGCAGCCCGTCGGGGGATCCCTACGAGCAGTACTTC. The chain employs TRBV9 and TRBJ2-7; D may be TRBD2 (6 bases). Trimming took off 4 bases at V and 2 bases at J, with 13 bases between the two ends. The V gene's germline CDR1 is SGDLS and CDR2 YYNGEE. There are 14 residues in the CDR3.

A single count supports this clone. The V gene is TRBV19, the J gene TRBJ1-5; 7 positions match TRBD1. Germline V gene sequence: CDR1 LNHDA, CDR2 SQIVND (reference sequence). V was clipped by 4 bases and J by 3 bases; unmatched bases: 6. This CDR3 contains 15 residues. The CDR3 bases are TGTGCCAGTAGTACTCAGACAGGGCCCAATCAGCCCCAGCATTTT. This sequence encodes CASSTQTGPNQPQHF.

The chain has TRBV28 and TRBJ1-5; D ambiguous. The CDR3 contains 13 residues. Germline CDR1 MDHEN, CDR2 SYDVKM. Trimming took off 11 bases at V and 4 bases at J, with 15 bases between the two ends. The chain's CDR3 is CASPKEGNQPQHF. The DNA of the CDR3 is TGTGCCTCCCCCAAGGAGGGAAATCAGCCCCAGCATTTT.